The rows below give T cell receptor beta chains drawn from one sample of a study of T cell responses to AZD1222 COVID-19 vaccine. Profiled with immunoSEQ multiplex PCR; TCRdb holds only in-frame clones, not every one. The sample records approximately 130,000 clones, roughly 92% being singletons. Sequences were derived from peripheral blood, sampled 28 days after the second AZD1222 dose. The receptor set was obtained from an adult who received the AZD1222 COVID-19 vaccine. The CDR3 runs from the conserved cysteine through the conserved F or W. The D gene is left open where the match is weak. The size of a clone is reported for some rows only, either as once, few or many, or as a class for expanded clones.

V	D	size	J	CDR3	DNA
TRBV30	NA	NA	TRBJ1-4	CAWSRDIGKLFF	TGTGCCTGGAGTAGGGACATAGGAAAACTGTTTTTT
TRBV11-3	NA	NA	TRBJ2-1	CASSLGLAGYNEQFF	TGTGCCAGCAGCTTAGGCCTGGCGGGGTACAATGAGCAGTTCTTC
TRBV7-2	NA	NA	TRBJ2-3	CASSPGTLQRTDTQYF	TGTGCCAGCAGCCCGGGGACACTCCAGAGAACAGATACGCAGTATTTT
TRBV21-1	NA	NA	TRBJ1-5	CASSKQDRQPQHF	TGTGCCAGCAGCAAACAGGATCGTCAGCCCCAGCATTTT
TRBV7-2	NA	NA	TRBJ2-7	CASSLAVGTSSYEQYF	TGTGCCAGCAGCTTAGCCGTGGGGACAAGCTCCTACGAGCAGTACTTC
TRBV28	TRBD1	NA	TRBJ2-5	CASRKTGGGQETQYF	TGTGCCAGCAGAAAGACAGGGGGTGGGCAAGAGACCCAGTACTTC
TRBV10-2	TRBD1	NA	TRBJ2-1	CASSSTGDSYNEQFF	TGCGCCAGCAGTTCAACAGGGGACTCCTACAATGAGCAGTTCTTC
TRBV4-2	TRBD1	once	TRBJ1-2	CASSRQTGDYGYTF	TGTGCCAGCAGCCGACAGACAGGGGACTATGGCTACACCTTC
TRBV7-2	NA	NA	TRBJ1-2	CASSLFGGNYGYTF	TGTGCCAGCAGCTTATTCGGGGGTAACTATGGCTACACCTTC
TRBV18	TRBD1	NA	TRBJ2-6	CASHRGLGANVLTF	TGTGCCAGCCACAGGGGGCTTGGGGCCAACGTCCTGACTTTC
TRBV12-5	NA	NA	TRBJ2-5	CASGLYLSGPETQYF	TGTGCTAGTGGTTTGTACCTAAGTGGACCGGAGACCCAGTACTTC
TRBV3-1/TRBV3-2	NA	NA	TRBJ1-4	CASSSDRGNEKLFF	TGTGCCAGCTCCTCAGACCGGGGAAATGAAAAACTGTTTTTT
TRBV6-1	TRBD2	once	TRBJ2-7	CASSEKVRGGLGSYEQYF	TGTGCCAGCAGTGAAAAGGTTCGGGGGGGCCTTGGCTCCTACGAGCAGTACTTC
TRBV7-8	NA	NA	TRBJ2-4	CASSLVAKNIQYF	TGTGCCAGCAGCTTAGTAGCCAAAAACATTCAGTACTTC
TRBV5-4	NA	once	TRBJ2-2	CASSSALANTGELFF	TGTGCCAGCAGCTCTGCCCTAGCGAACACCGGGGAGCTGTTTTTT
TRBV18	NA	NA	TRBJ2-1	CASSPLRGTEQFF	TGTGCCAGCTCACCTCTTAGGGGCACTGAGCAGTTCTTC
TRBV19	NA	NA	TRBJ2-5	CASSIRDWETQYF	TGTGCCAGTAGTATCCGGGACTGGGAGACCCAGTACTTC
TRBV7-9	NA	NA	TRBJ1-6	CASSPLSGLGNSPLHF	TGTGCCAGCAGCCCCTTATCCGGGTTGGGTAATTCACCCCTCCACTTT
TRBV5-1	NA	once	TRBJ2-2	CASSPPGAGTNTGELFF	TGCGCCAGCAGCCCCCCGGGGGCCGGGACTAACACCGGGGAGCTGTTTTTT
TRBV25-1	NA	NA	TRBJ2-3	CASSDMRARTDTQYF	TGTGCCAGCAGTGATATGAGGGCCCGCACAGATACGCAGTATTTT
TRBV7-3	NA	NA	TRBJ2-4	CASSPSGAKNIQYF	TGTGCCAGCAGCCCCAGCGGAGCCAAAAACATTCAGTACTTC
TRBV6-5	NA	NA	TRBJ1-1	CASSHQENTEAFF	TGTGCCAGCAGTCATCAAGAGAACACTGAAGCTTTCTTT
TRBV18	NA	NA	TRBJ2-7	CASSSGLGEQYF	TGTGCCAGCTCCTCCGGACTGGGTGAGCAGTACTTC
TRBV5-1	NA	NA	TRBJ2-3	CASSLVGDHMVDTQYF	TGCGCCAGCAGCTTGGTCGGGGACCACATGGTGGATACGCAGTATTTT
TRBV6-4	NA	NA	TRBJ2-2	CASSAPNTGELFF	TGTGCCAGCAGCGCCCCGAACACCGGGGAGCTGTTTTTT
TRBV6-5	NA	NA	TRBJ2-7	CASRIHSSLNNEQYF	TGTGCCAGCAGGATTCACTCCAGCCTCAACAACGAGCAGTACTTC